The rows below give T cell receptor beta chains drawn from one sample of a study of identical twins. TCRdb ran MiXCR on the 5' RACE reads and lists one entry per CDR3 protein. Counted here are 750,000 to 950,000 distinct CDR3 sequences, about 12% occurring once; the ten biggest clones make up 1.5% to 2%. These sequences were also reported in another study, on yellow fever vaccine responses in identical twins.

Sequencing was carried out using PBMCs. The receptors shown here come from a young woman in good health. CDR3s include the opening cysteine and the closing phenylalanine or tryptophan. The D gene is left open where the match is weak. Not all rows give a size; the values are once, few, many and, for expanded clones, a class.

j_call: TRBJ2-1
clone_size: few
d_call: .
v_call: TRBV7-2
cdr3_nt: TGTGCCAGCAGCTTAGGGTCTAGGCTCCCCACGGATGAGCAGTTCTTC
cdr3_aa: CASSLGSRLPTDEQFF

j_call: TRBJ1-2
clone_size: .
d_call: TRBD1
v_call: TRBV2
cdr3_nt: TGTGCCAGCGAGGAGGGGGCTCACTATGGCTACACCTTC
cdr3_aa: CASEEGAHYGYTF

j_call: TRBJ1-5
clone_size: .
d_call: .
v_call: TRBV19
cdr3_nt: TGTGCCAGTAGAGTCGACAGGAGTCTCAATCAGCCCCAGCATTTT
cdr3_aa: CASRVDRSLNQPQHF

j_call: TRBJ2-2
clone_size: .
d_call: TRBD1
v_call: TRBV10-3
cdr3_nt: TGTGCCATCAGTGATCGGACAGGGACCGGGGAGCTGTTTTTT
cdr3_aa: CAISDRTGTGELFF

j_call: TRBJ2-1
clone_size: few
d_call: .
v_call: TRBV6-5
cdr3_nt: TGTGCCAGCGGGTACAAGAGCTCCTACAATGAGCAGTTCTTC
cdr3_aa: CASGYKSSYNEQFF

j_call: TRBJ2-7
clone_size: few
d_call: .
v_call: TRBV6-1
cdr3_nt: TGTGCCAGCAGTACCCAATCAGGGAAGTACGAGCAGTACTTC
cdr3_aa: CASSTQSGKYEQYF

j_call: TRBJ1-1
clone_size: many
d_call: .
v_call: TRBV12-3/TRBV12-4
cdr3_nt: TGTGCCAGCAGTTTTTGGAACACTGAAGCTTTCTTT
cdr3_aa: CASSFWNTEAFF

j_call: TRBJ1-2
clone_size: .
d_call: .
v_call: TRBV12-3/TRBV12-4
cdr3_nt: TGTGCCAGCACCACAACGGTTTGGATGGATGGCTACACCTTC
cdr3_aa: CASTTTVWMDGYTF

j_call: TRBJ2-5
clone_size: .
d_call: .
v_call: TRBV24-1
cdr3_nt: TGTGCCACCAGTGCTACAGCATACCAAGAGACCCAGTACTTC
cdr3_aa: CATSATAYQETQYF

j_call: TRBJ1-1
clone_size: .
d_call: TRBD1
v_call: TRBV20-1
cdr3_nt: TGCAGTGCTAGGGACAGGGGGTCCTACACTGAAGCTTTCTTT
cdr3_aa: CSARDRGSYTEAFF

j_call: TRBJ1-1
clone_size: few
d_call: .
v_call: TRBV27
cdr3_nt: TGTGCCAGCAGTTCTAGTGGAGTTGAAGCTTTCTTT
cdr3_aa: CASSSSGVEAFF

j_call: TRBJ1-2
clone_size: .
d_call: .
v_call: TRBV28
cdr3_nt: TGTGCCAGCAGTTCCCCTTTGCTCAGTTATGGCTACACCTTC
cdr3_aa: CASSSPLLSYGYTF

j_call: TRBJ2-5
clone_size: .
d_call: .
v_call: TRBV6-5
cdr3_nt: TGTGCCAGCAATTGGAGGGCCGGCGAGACCCAGTACTTC
cdr3_aa: CASNWRAGETQYF

j_call: TRBJ1-4
clone_size: many
d_call: .
v_call: TRBV6-1
cdr3_nt: TGTGCCAGCAGAACCACAGGGCCTACTAATGAAAAACTGTTTTTT
cdr3_aa: CASRTTGPTNEKLFF

j_call: TRBJ1-2
clone_size: few
d_call: TRBD1
v_call: TRBV4-1
cdr3_nt: TGCGCCAGCAGCCAGACAGGGAGGGGTGACTATGGCTACACCTTC
cdr3_aa: CASSQTGRGDYGYTF

j_call: TRBJ1-4
clone_size: few
d_call: .
v_call: TRBV27
cdr3_nt: TGTGCCAGCAGTTTTGCAACTAATGAAAAACTGTTTTTT
cdr3_aa: CASSFATNEKLFF

j_call: TRBJ2-1
clone_size: .
d_call: .
v_call: TRBV5-1
cdr3_nt: TGCGCCAGCAGTGTCGGTCGGGTTGTGGATGAGCAGTTCTTC
cdr3_aa: CASSVGRVVDEQFF

j_call: TRBJ2-7
clone_size: .
d_call: TRBD1
v_call: TRBV20-1
cdr3_nt: TGCAGTGCTAGCAACCGGGACAGGGGTCCCTACGAGCAGTACTTC
cdr3_aa: CSASNRDRGPYEQYF

j_call: TRBJ2-2
clone_size: .
d_call: TRBD2
v_call: TRBV6-5
cdr3_nt: TGTGCCAGCAGTTACTCGAGGTCTAGCGGGAGGGCCGGCACCGGGGAGCTGTTTTTT
cdr3_aa: CASSYSRSSGRAGTGELFF

j_call: TRBJ2-1
clone_size: many
d_call: .
v_call: TRBV10-3
cdr3_nt: TGTGCCACAGCACACAACCGCGCAATTAAAAACAATGAGCAGTTCTTC
cdr3_aa: CATAHNRAIKNNEQFF

j_call: TRBJ1-6
clone_size: .
d_call: .
v_call: TRBV15
cdr3_nt: TGTGCCACCAGAGGATTGGGGGGGAAGAATTCACCCCTCCACTTT
cdr3_aa: CATRGLGGKNSPLHF

j_call: TRBJ2-5
clone_size: few
d_call: TRBD2
v_call: TRBV12-3/TRBV12-4
cdr3_nt: TGTGCCAGCAGTTTATCCCTAATAGCGGGGGAGGAGACCCAGTACTTC
cdr3_aa: CASSLSLIAGEETQYF

j_call: TRBJ2-1
clone_size: .
d_call: TRBD2
v_call: TRBV4-1
cdr3_nt: TGCGCCAGCAGCCAAGAAGTTCGGCCAACTAGCGGGAGACACAATGAGCAGTTCTTC
cdr3_aa: CASSQEVRPTSGRHNEQFF

j_call: TRBJ2-1
clone_size: .
d_call: .
v_call: TRBV7-7
cdr3_nt: TGTGCCAGCAGCTCGAACAGGGTCGATGAGCAGTTCTTC
cdr3_aa: CASSSNRVDEQFF

j_call: TRBJ2-5
clone_size: few
d_call: TRBD2
v_call: TRBV20-1
cdr3_nt: TGCAGTGCTTCTGGCGGGAGCGCGAACCTCATAGGGACCCAGTACTTC
cdr3_aa: CSASGGSANLIGTQYF

j_call: TRBJ2-1
clone_size: few
d_call: .
v_call: TRBV12-3/TRBV12-4
cdr3_nt: TGTGCCAGCAGTCCCAGCCAGGGGCGGAGGAATGAGCAGTTCTTC
cdr3_aa: CASSPSQGRRNEQFF

j_call: TRBJ2-5
clone_size: .
d_call: TRBD2
v_call: TRBV7-8
cdr3_nt: TGTGCCAGCAGCTTAGTCTTACTAGCGGATCAAGAGACCCAGTACTTC
cdr3_aa: CASSLVLLADQETQYF

j_call: TRBJ1-1
clone_size: few
d_call: .
v_call: TRBV29-1
cdr3_nt: TGCAGCGTTGCCCCGGCTGAAGCTTTCTTT
cdr3_aa: CSVAPAEAFF

j_call: TRBJ2-3
clone_size: .
d_call: TRBD2
v_call: TRBV20-1
cdr3_nt: TGCAGTGCTAGCTCTCTCAAGCGGGATAGCACAGATACGCAGTATTTT
cdr3_aa: CSASSLKRDSTDTQYF

j_call: TRBJ2-2
clone_size: few
d_call: .
v_call: TRBV6-2/TRBV6-3
cdr3_nt: TGTGCCAGCAGATCCTGGTCCGGGGAGCTGTTTTTT
cdr3_aa: CASRSWSGELFF

j_call: TRBJ2-1
clone_size: many
d_call: TRBD2
v_call: TRBV10-3
cdr3_nt: TGTGCCATCAGTACCGGGACTAGCGGCCTCTCCTACAATGAGCAGTTCTTC
cdr3_aa: CAISTGTSGLSYNEQFF

j_call: TRBJ2-5
clone_size: few
d_call: TRBD1
v_call: TRBV15
cdr3_nt: TGTGCCACCAGCAGAGATTCAGGGGGCCCTTTGTGGGAGACCCAGTACTTC
cdr3_aa: CATSRDSGGPLWETQYF

j_call: TRBJ2-7
clone_size: .
d_call: TRBD2
v_call: TRBV3-1
cdr3_nt: TGTACCAGCAGTCCTCGGCCCAGGGGCATAGCGGGAACCTACGAGCAGTACTTC
cdr3_aa: CTSSPRPRGIAGTYEQYF

j_call: TRBJ1-1
clone_size: few
d_call: .
v_call: TRBV20-1
cdr3_nt: TGCAGTGCCTCTAGGAACACTGAAGCTTTCTTT
cdr3_aa: CSASRNTEAFF

j_call: TRBJ2-1
clone_size: few
d_call: .
v_call: TRBV24-1
cdr3_nt: TGTGCCACCAGTGACCCCATATCGACTAGGATCTATGAGCAGTTCTTC
cdr3_aa: CATSDPISTRIYEQFF

j_call: TRBJ2-7
clone_size: .
d_call: TRBD1
v_call: TRBV7-2
cdr3_nt: TGTGCCAGCAGCAATGGACAGGTCGGAGAGCAGTACTTC
cdr3_aa: CASSNGQVGEQYF

j_call: TRBJ2-1
clone_size: few
d_call: TRBD2
v_call: TRBV20-1
cdr3_nt: TGCAGTGCTAGCCCGGGACTAGCGGGAAAAGCTTCCTACAATGAGCAGTTCTTC
cdr3_aa: CSASPGLAGKASYNEQFF

j_call: TRBJ2-1
clone_size: .
d_call: TRBD2
v_call: TRBV3-1
cdr3_nt: TGTGCCAGCAGCTCCCGGAAGCGGGGGGGCCGCAATGAGCAGTTCTTC
cdr3_aa: CASSSRKRGGRNEQFF

j_call: TRBJ1-1
clone_size: many
d_call: TRBD1
v_call: TRBV11-2
cdr3_nt: TGTGCCAGCAGCACTCGACAGGGCTTGAACACTGAAGCTTTCTTT
cdr3_aa: CASSTRQGLNTEAFF

j_call: TRBJ2-1
clone_size: .
d_call: .
v_call: TRBV6-5
cdr3_nt: TGTGCCAGCAGCCAGGGATTCAGCTGGGATGAGCAGTTCTTC
cdr3_aa: CASSQGFSWDEQFF

j_call: TRBJ2-3
clone_size: few
d_call: TRBD1
v_call: TRBV7-9
cdr3_nt: TGTGCCAGCAGCTCAGGACAGGAGGCCACAGATACGCAGTATTTT
cdr3_aa: CASSSGQEATDTQYF

j_call: TRBJ2-2
clone_size: few
d_call: .
v_call: TRBV7-2
cdr3_nt: TGTGCCAGCAGCTTAGGCGGGGTCCATCTCACCGGGGAGCTGTTTTTT
cdr3_aa: CASSLGGVHLTGELFF

j_call: TRBJ2-1
clone_size: many
d_call: .
v_call: TRBV7-3
cdr3_nt: TGTGCCAGCAGCTCCTTTTGGAGTGAGCAGTTCTTC
cdr3_aa: CASSSFWSEQFF

j_call: TRBJ2-5
clone_size: few
d_call: .
v_call: TRBV4-1
cdr3_nt: TGCGCCAGCAGCCTCTGGCCCACAGAGACCCAGTACTTC
cdr3_aa: CASSLWPTETQYF

j_call: TRBJ2-7
clone_size: many
d_call: .
v_call: TRBV5-1
cdr3_nt: TGCGCCAGCAGCTTGGCCACAGGGAGCTCCTACGAGCAGTACTTC
cdr3_aa: CASSLATGSSYEQYF

j_call: TRBJ2-1
clone_size: many
d_call: .
v_call: TRBV29-1
cdr3_nt: TGCAGCGTACAGGAATACAATGAGCAGTTCTTC
cdr3_aa: CSVQEYNEQFF

j_call: TRBJ2-5
clone_size: .
d_call: TRBD2
v_call: TRBV5-6
cdr3_nt: TGTGCCAGCAGCTTGGGTCTAGCGGGAGTTCGACTAGAGACCCAGTACTTC
cdr3_aa: CASSLGLAGVRLETQYF

j_call: TRBJ2-1
clone_size: .
d_call: TRBD1
v_call: TRBV4-1
cdr3_nt: TGCGCCAGCAGCCATAACGACAGGGGGACCCTCAATGAGCAGTTCTTC
cdr3_aa: CASSHNDRGTLNEQFF